This is a list of T cell receptor beta chains from one sample in a study of human T cells and chemical hapten exposure. Each CDR3 protein is one row after TCRdb ran MiXCR on the 5' RACE reads. The table includes more than 140,000 distinct CDR3 sequences, around 4.1% detected once. Every receptor here comes from a female donor in good health. Both conserved end residues are part of each CDR3. D genes are given only for firm matches. Rows give clone size only sometimes, using once, few, many, or a class for an expanded clone.

>NA|TRBV29-1|NA|TRBJ2-7
CSVEDPGGSYEQYF
TGCAGCGTTGAAGATCCGGGCGGCTCCTACGAGCAGTACTTC
>NA|TRBV19|many|TRBJ2-7
CASSISPAASYEQYF
TGTGCCAGTAGTATCAGTCCGGCAGCCTCCTACGAGCAGTACTTC
>TRBD1|TRBV9|many|TRBJ2-7
CASSVRTGTGAHEQYF
TGTGCCAGCAGCGTCCGAACCGGGACAGGGGCCCACGAGCAGTACTTC
>NA|TRBV7-8|many|TRBJ2-7
CASSLAGGRNYEQYF
TGTGCCAGCAGCTTAGCGGGTGGGCGAAACTACGAGCAGTACTTC
>NA|TRBV5-1|few|TRBJ2-3
CASQDSTDTQYF
TGCGCCAGCCAAGACAGTACAGATACGCAGTATTTT
>TRBD2|TRBV20-1|many|TRBJ2-5
CSARGSAGGRETQYF
TGCAGTGCTAGAGGTTCGGCGGGGGGGCGAGAGACCCAGTACTTC
>TRBD2|TRBV28|many|TRBJ2-3
CASSPGGGRPDTQYF
TGTGCCAGCAGCCCGGGGGGGGGGCGCCCAGATACGCAGTATTTT
>TRBD1|TRBV5-1|many|TRBJ2-5
CASSSGTVQETQYF
TGCGCCAGCAGCTCGGGGACAGTTCAAGAGACCCAGTACTTC
>NA|TRBV20-1|many|TRBJ1-6
CSAMTDYGNSPLHF
TGCAGTGCTATGACGGACTATGGTAATTCACCCCTCCACTTT
>NA|TRBV29-1|NA|TRBJ2-3
CSVRSGSTDTQYF
TGCAGCGTTAGATCGGGTAGCACAGATACGCAGTATTTT